The following is a T cell receptor beta chain sequence with its context. Produced via immunoSEQ multiplex PCR; TCRdb's table is partial and in-frame only. Of a few hundred thousand clones listed, around 86% are singletons. Looked up from germline, CDR1 is LNHNV and CDR2 is YYDKDF (reference sequence). Trimming took 8 bases from V and 3 from J; bases not matched to a gene: 4. The CDR3 has 13 amino acids. This record comes from a study of blood T cell repertoires in COVID-19. Source material: peripheral blood. The sequence was collected from a woman between 70 and 85 years old with active or convalescent COVID-19. V is TRBV15 and J is TRBJ2-1, with 7 positions matching TRBD2. The CDR3 DNA follows: TGTGCCACCCTAGGGACTAACTACAATGAGCAGTTCTTC. Translating it yields CATLGTNYNEQFF.